The source of this TCR beta chain is a study of pediatric ulcerative colitis. Study-wide results and caveats: Substantially fewer templates came from a couple of patients' blood samples. All ulcerative colitis patients, but no controls, carried a couple of rectal clonotypes.

Germline V lookup: CDR1 SGHNT, CDR2 YENEEA. The CDR3 runs 13 residues. Deletions cut 3 bases from V and 6 bases from J, with 9 bases between. The repertoire was sequenced with immunoSEQ multiplex PCR; TCRdb's copy has only in-frame clones and lacks some. The profile covers 35,000 to 45,000 clones, with approximately 87% appearing a single time and around 23% taken by the ten largest. On this clone: Its specificity is unknown.

The sequenced sample consisted of blood. The rearrangement joins TRBV11-3 to TRBJ2-1; D remains unclear. The receptor's source is a girl aged 5-17 years with moderate ulcerative colitis. DNA for the CDR3: TGTGCCAGCAGCTTTGGGCGGAGCAATGAGCAGTTCTTC. The encoded protein is CASSFGRSNEQFF. Drawing the rest from reference TRBV11-3 and TRBJ2-1, the complete variable domain is EAGVVQSPRYKIIEKKQPVAFWCNPISGHNTLYWYLQNLGQGPELLIRYENEEAVDDSQLPKDRFSAERLKGVDSTLKIQPAELGDSAVYLCASSFGRSNEQFFGPGTRLTVL.